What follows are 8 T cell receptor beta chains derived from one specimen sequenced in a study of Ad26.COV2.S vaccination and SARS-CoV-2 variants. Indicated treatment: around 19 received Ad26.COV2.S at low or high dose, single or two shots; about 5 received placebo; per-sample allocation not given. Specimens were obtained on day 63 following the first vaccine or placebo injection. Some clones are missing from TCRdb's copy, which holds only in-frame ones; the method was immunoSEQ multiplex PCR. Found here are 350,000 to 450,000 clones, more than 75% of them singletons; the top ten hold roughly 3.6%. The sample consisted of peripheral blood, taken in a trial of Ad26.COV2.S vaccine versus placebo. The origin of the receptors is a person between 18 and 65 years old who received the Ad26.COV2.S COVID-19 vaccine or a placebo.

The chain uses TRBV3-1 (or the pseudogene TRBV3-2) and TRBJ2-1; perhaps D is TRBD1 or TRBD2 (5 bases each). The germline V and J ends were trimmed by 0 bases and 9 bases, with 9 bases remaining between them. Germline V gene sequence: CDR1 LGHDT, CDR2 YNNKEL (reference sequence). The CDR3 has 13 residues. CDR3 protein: CASSQDWGSEQFF. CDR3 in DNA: TGTGCCAGCAGCCAAGACTGGGGGAGTGAGCAGTTCTTC.

The CDR3 loop reads CASSKDRGQSYGYTF. The DNA for the CDR3 is TGCGCCAGCAGCAAGGATCGGGGGCAGAGCTATGGCTACACCTTC. The chain joins TRBV5-1 to TRBJ1-2, with D possibly TRBD1 on 6 matching bases. Trimming shortened V by 4 bases and J by 4 bases, and 17 bases separated the two germline ends. This CDR3 has 15 residues. Germline V CDR1 and CDR2: SGHRS, YFSETQ.

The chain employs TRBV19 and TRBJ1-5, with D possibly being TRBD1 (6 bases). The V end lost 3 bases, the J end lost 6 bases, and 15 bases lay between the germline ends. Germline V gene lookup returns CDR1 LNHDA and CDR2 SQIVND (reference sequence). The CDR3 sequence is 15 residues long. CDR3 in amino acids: CASSIGGATGQPQHF. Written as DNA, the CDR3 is TGTGCCAGTAGTATCGGGGGGGCGACAGGTCAGCCCCAGCATTTT.

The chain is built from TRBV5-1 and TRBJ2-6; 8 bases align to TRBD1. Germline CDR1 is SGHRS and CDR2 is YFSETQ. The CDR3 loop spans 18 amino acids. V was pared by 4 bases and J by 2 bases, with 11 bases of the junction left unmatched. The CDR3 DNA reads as TGCGCCAGCAGCATCAACGACAGGGGTTACGCTGGGGCCAACGTCCTGACTTTC. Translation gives CASSINDRGYAGANVLTF.

CDR3 sequence: CASSLGGKSEAFF. The CDR3 DNA follows: TGTGCCAGCAGTTTAGGGGGGAAGTCTGAAGCTTTCTTT. The chain couples TRBV12-3 or TRBV12-4 to TRBJ1-1, with a tentative D call TRBD1 (5 bases). V dropped 1 base and J dropped 6 bases, with 9 bases sitting between them. This CDR3 comprises 13 residues.

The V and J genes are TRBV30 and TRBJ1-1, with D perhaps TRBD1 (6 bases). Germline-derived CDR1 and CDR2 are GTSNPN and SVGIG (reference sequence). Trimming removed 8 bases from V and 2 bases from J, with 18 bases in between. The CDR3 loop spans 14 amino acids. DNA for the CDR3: TGTGCCCGAGGTCTTGGGGGCCCAAACACTGAAGCTTTCTTT. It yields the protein CARGLGGPNTEAFF.

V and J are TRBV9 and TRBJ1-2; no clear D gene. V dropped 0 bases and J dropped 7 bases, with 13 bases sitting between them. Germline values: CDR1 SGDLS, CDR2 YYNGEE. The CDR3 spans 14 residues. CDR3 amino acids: CASSVVQFGGGYTF. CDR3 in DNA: TGTGCCAGCAGCGTAGTTCAGTTTGGCGGTGGCTACACCTTC.

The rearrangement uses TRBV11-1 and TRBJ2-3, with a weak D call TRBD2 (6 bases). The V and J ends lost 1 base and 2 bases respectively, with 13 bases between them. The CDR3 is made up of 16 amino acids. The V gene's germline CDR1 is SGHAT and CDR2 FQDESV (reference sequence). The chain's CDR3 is CASSLGLARLTDTQYF. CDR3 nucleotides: TGTGCCAGCAGCTTAGGGCTAGCGCGCCTCACAGATACGCAGTATTTT.